This record covers a single TCR beta chain. Antigen specificity is unknown. The data were obtained in a study of OX40 agonist ivuxolimab in advanced cancers. Study details: The patients received agonistic anti-OX40 (CD134) antibody ivuxolimab. With a range of roughly 20 to 80, age averaged about 59 years, and nearly 85% were male. Whole-study results and caveats: CD8+ T cells showed, on average, more clonal expansion than CD4+ cells. Researchers did not determine the expanded peripheral T cells' antigen specificity.

V lost 0 bases and J lost 2, with 12 bases in between. Germline CDR1 and CDR2: SGHNT and YYREEE (reference sequence). The CDR3 runs 15 residues. The data were produced by immunoSEQ multiplex PCR, yet TCRdb's version contains in-frame clones alone and is incomplete. The repertoire holds 98,000 or so clones, with about 91% as singletons. The sample in question was CD4+ or CD8+ T cells sorted from blood, obtained in a trial of the OX40 agonist ivuxolimab. The J gene is TRBJ2-7, the V gene TRBV5-4; either TRBD1 or TRBD2 may fit D (6 bases each). The sequence came from an adult with an advanced solid tumor such as melanoma, head and neck, liver or kidney cancer. The CDR3 DNA reads TGTGCCAGCAGCTTGGAGGGGGGAAGGGCCTACGAGCAGTACTTC. Its protein product is CASSLEGGRAYEQYF.